The present T cell receptor (beta chain) was sequenced within a study of blood T cells in healthy people across ages. This clonotype was found many times. For every donor, a draw yielded approximately 9.9 milliliters of peripheral blood. Sample-barcoded 5' priming and a J-beta primer mix drove a second PCR of about 7 to 11 cycles. Individual samples furnished no less than 2.5 million CDR3-containing paired-end reads apiece. TCRdb redid the calling of the 5' RACE reads with MiXCR, one entry per CDR3 protein. The sample shows around 1,900,000 distinct CDR3 sequences, about 39% of them seen only once. CDR1 SGHRS and CDR2 YFSETQ come from the germline V gene. The CDR3 totals 15 residues. J lost 5 bases, V lost 0 bases, and 5 bases had no gene match.

The chain joins TRBV5-1 to TRBJ2-3, with 8 nucleotides matching TRBD2. Sample: blood. The receptor was derived from a human donor in good health. The CDR3 reads CASSLEGLEGDTQYF. CDR3 coding DNA: TGCGCCAGCAGCTTGGAGGGACTAGAGGGAGATACGCAGTATTTT.